These T cell receptor beta chains were read from a single sample in a study of T cells in narcolepsy. Sequencing used immunoSEQ multiplex PCR; TCRdb keeps in-frame clones, though not all of them. The sample shows nearly 35,000 clones, roughly 77% of them seen only once. What was sequenced was memory (CD45RA-) CD4+ T cells from blood. The receptors shown here come from a human donor in good health. Each CDR3 is given with its conserved first and last residue. The D gene is left open where the match is weak.

J	V	D	CDR3	DNA
TRBJ2-7	TRBV5-1	.	CASSLSTERSYEQYF	TGCGCCAGCAGCTTGTCCACGGAGAGGTCCTACGAGCAGTACTTC
TRBJ2-7	TRBV30	.	CAWSLQFYEQYF	TGTGCCTGGAGCTTGCAGTTCTACGAGCAGTACTTC
TRBJ2-1	TRBV7-9	.	CASSRDGHEQFF	TGTGCCAGCAGCCGAGATGGGCACGAGCAGTTCTTC
TRBJ1-1	TRBV7-9	.	CASSPEQFGRTEAFF	TGTGCCAGCAGCCCCGAGCAGTTTGGGCGCACTGAAGCTTTCTTT
TRBJ2-3	TRBV7-2	TRBD2	CASSSIPGLAGLDTQYF	TGTGCCAGCAGCTCCATACCGGGACTAGCGGGGCTAGATACGCAGTATTTT
TRBJ2-7	TRBV30	.	CAWTPDRIEQYF	TGTGCCTGGACCCCGGACAGAATCGAGCAGTACTTC
TRBJ2-7	TRBV14	.	CASSRIVQGPYEQYF	TGTGCCAGCAGCCGGATCGTTCAGGGGCCGTACGAGCAGTACTTC
TRBJ1-1	TRBV5-6	.	CASSRGRGNTEAFF	TGTGCCAGCAGCCGTGGACGGGGGAACACTGAAGCTTTCTTT
TRBJ2-3	TRBV9	.	CASSVSSGSTDTQYF	TGTGCCAGCAGCGTTTCGAGCGGTAGCACAGATACGCAGTATTTT
TRBJ1-3	TRBV5-1	.	CASRHKGFRTGNTIYF	TGCGCCAGCAGACACAAGGGATTCAGAACTGGAAACACCATATATTTT
TRBJ2-2	TRBV5-5	TRBD2	CASSGGLDGGGELFF	TGTGCCAGCAGCGGAGGACTAGATGGTGGCGGGGAGCTGTTTTTT
TRBJ1-1	TRBV6-5	.	CASSSGIEAFF	TGTGCCAGCAGTTCAGGGATTGAAGCTTTCTTT
TRBJ2-3	TRBV9	.	CASSDSPGTDTQYF	TGTGCCAGCAGCGACTCCCCCGGGACGGATACGCAGTATTTT
TRBJ2-7	TRBV9	.	CASSAGAGMSYEQYF	TGTGCCAGCAGCGCCGGGGCGGGGATGAGCTACGAGCAGTACTTC